A single T cell receptor beta chain is shown here with its context. Its matching antigen is unknown. TCRdb reprocessed the 5' RACE reads, keeping one entry per CDR3 protein, no DNA. The sample spans 550,000 to 600,000 distinct CDR3 sequences; the ten largest clones claim approximately 3.6%. This sample is part of a study of T cells expressing NK-cell markers. The study, taken as a whole, reports: Whether expanded NKG2C+ T cell clones were HCMV-specific remained unclear.

Per the germline V gene, CDR1 is LGHNA and CDR2 is YSLEER. The CDR3 is 15 amino acids. Specimen: blood T cells: a sorted CD56 or NKG2C T cell subset, CD4+ or CD8+ T cells, or bulk PBMC T cells (not recorded which). The clonotype originates from a man aged 18 to 29 in good health. V usage is TRBV4-3 and J usage is TRBJ1-5. The CDR3 is CASSQSTTENQPQHF.